This T cell receptor beta chain was sequenced during a study of cytomegalovirus exposure and HLA in healthy donors. Findings of the study overall: An assumption of roughly uniform sequencing depth across donors underlay the presence/absence analyses.

J lost 6 bases, V lost 5 bases, and 6 bases had no gene match. CDR3 length: 14 residues. Looked up from germline, CDR1 is SGHVS and CDR2 is FQNEAQ. The study ran its PCR with 60 Vbeta and 13 Jbeta primers. Data came from immunoSEQ multiplex PCR; TCRdb stores just in-frame clones and leaves some out. Seen here are 210,000 or so clones, approximately 82% observed once, and the top ten hold 0.63%. A note on this clone: The target antigen is unknown.

The V call is TRBV7-8, the J call TRBJ2-2; 7 nucleotides line up with TRBD2. The specimen was PBMCs. The clonotype was recovered from a young man in good health and CMV-seronegative. The CDR3 protein is CASSPARGSGELFF. The CDR3 nucleotides are TGTGCCAGCAGCCCAGCGCGGGGGTCCGGGGAGCTGTTTTTT.